The 17 T cell receptor beta chains reported below all come from one sample, sequenced in a study of PD-1 blockade in classical Hodgkin lymphoma. The data were produced by immunoSEQ multiplex PCR, yet TCRdb's version contains in-frame clones alone and is incomplete. Of approximately 93,000 clones listed, about 77% are singletons. Time point meaning: cycle 4 day 1 (C4D1), after six to seven weeks of nivolumab. All patients relapsed after autologous stem cell transplantation, and brentuximab vedotin exposure varied. The source was peripheral blood mononuclear cells (PBMCs), collected before the fourth cycle of nivolumab. The receptors here all came from a human donor with classical Hodgkin lymphoma.

This chain uses TRBV5-1 with TRBJ2-3; D could derive from TRBD1 or TRBD2 (5 bases each). Germline CDR1 SGHRS, CDR2 YFSETQ. Between the trimmed V and J ends, which lost 3 bases and 2 bases, there was a span of 22 bases. The CDR3 is made up of 18 amino acids. For the CDR3, the DNA is TGCGCCAGCAGCTCAAAAATACTTCGGGACGCCGTCACAGATACGCAGTATTTT. It yields the protein CASSSKILRDAVTDTQYF.

V gene TRBV5-6 combines with J gene TRBJ1-1; 9 bases fit TRBD1. The CDR3 has 14 residues. In germline, CDR1 is SGHDT, CDR2 YYEEEE. Losses at the gene ends were 6 bases for V and 3 bases for J; bases not matched to a gene: 6. CDR3 in amino acids: CASTNRGRDTEAFF. The DNA for the CDR3 is TGTGCCAGCACGAACAGGGGGCGGGACACTGAAGCTTTCTTT.

V and J are TRBV11-2 and TRBJ2-1, with TRBD1 identical over 10 bases. The CDR3 covers 13 residues. V lost 3 bases, J lost 9 bases, and 2 bases stayed unmatched. Per the germline V gene, CDR1 is SGHAT and CDR2 is FQNNGV. CDR3 DNA sequence: TGTGCCAGCAGCTTGAGGACAGGGGGTGAGCAGTTCTTC. The encoded protein is CASSLRTGGEQFF.

This chain links TRBV29-1 with TRBJ1-5; no definite D call. Germline V gives CDR1 SQVTM, CDR2 ANQGSEA. Trimming left V 4 bases short and J 1 base short, with 8 bases between. This CDR3 is 13 amino acids long. CDR3 sequence reads: CSVGPTSNQPQHF. Here the CDR3 DNA reads TGCAGCGTTGGCCCGACAAGCAATCAGCCCCAGCATTTT.

The chain carries TRBV4-1 and TRBJ2-2; 11 nucleotides line up with TRBD2. CDR1 MGHRA and CDR2 YSYEKL come from the germline V gene. This CDR3 has 16 amino acids. Trimming cost V 2 bases and J 4 bases; bases outside gene matches: 3. CDR3 DNA: TGCGCCAGCAGCCAATCACTAGCGGGGGTCACCGGGGAGCTGTTTTTT. Its translation is CASSQSLAGVTGELFF.

The chain is built from TRBV28 and TRBJ2-1; D is possibly TRBD2 (6 bases). This CDR3 contains 15 residues. In germline, CDR1 is MDHEN, CDR2 SYDVKM. Trimming removed 6 bases at V and 4 bases at J, with 16 bases between. The CDR3 loop reads CASSPYREWYNEQFF. CDR3 in DNA: TGTGCCAGCAGCCCTTACCGGGAGTGGTACAATGAGCAGTTCTTC.

The chain has TRBV6-5 and TRBJ1-2; possible D gene TRBD1, 6 bases. V gave up 6 bases and J gave up 2 bases, with 16 bases separating them. The CDR3 contains 15 residues. The germline CDR1 and CDR2 sequences are MNHEY and SVGAGI. In nucleotides, the CDR3 is TGTGCCAGCAGCCCCAACCCGGACAGCAACTATGGCTACACCTTC. This translates into CASSPNPDSNYGYTF.

This chain joins TRBV30 and TRBJ2-7, with D possibly TRBD1 on 5 matching bases. This CDR3 comprises 15 residues. Trimming took off 4 bases at V and 7 bases at J, with 23 bases between the two ends. Looked up from germline, CDR1 is GTSNPN and CDR2 is SVGIG (reference sequence). The CDR3 coding sequence is TGTGCCTGGACGACCAAGAAAGACTGGGGCGGAGAGCAGTACTTC. Amino acid sequence: CAWTTKKDWGGEQYF.

This clone was counted a few times. The chain carries TRBV19 and TRBJ1-1; no reliable D call. Trimming left V 0 bases short and J 6 bases short, with 8 bases between. The CDR3 loop spans 13 amino acids. Germline-derived CDR1 and CDR2 are LNHDA and SQIVND (reference sequence). CDR3 protein: CASSIERMAEAFF. CDR3 DNA: TGTGCCAGTAGTATAGAAAGGATGGCTGAAGCTTTCTTT.

The chain recombines TRBV7-9 with TRBJ2-1, with TRBD1 matching 9 bases. The V gene's germline CDR1 is SEHNR and CDR2 FQNEAQ (reference sequence). This CDR3 has 16 residues. V was pared by 5 bases and J by 1 base, with 6 bases of the junction left unmatched. The CDR3 region has the DNA TGTGCCAGCAGCGCCTGGGGACAGGGTTCCTACAATGAGCAGTTCTTC. Protein: CASSAWGQGSYNEQFF.

The chain recombines TRBV11-2 with TRBJ2-7; D possibly corresponds to TRBD1 (6 bases). Germline V CDR1 and CDR2: SGHAT, FQNNGV. There are 14 residues in the CDR3. V was cut by 5 bases and J by 3 bases, with 14 bases left in between. CDR3 in DNA: TGTGCCAGCAGCCAGGGGCAGTCGGGCTACGAGCAGTACTTC. The encoded protein is CASSQGQSGYEQYF.

CDR3: CAWSREGEQYF. In nucleotides, the CDR3 is TGTGCCTGGAGTCGGGAAGGCGAGCAGTACTTC. The chain joins TRBV30 to TRBJ2-7, with D maybe TRBD2 (5 bases). Looked up from germline, CDR1 is GTSNPN and CDR2 is SVGIG (reference sequence). The CDR3 consists of 11 residues. V shed 2 bases and J shed 6 bases, with 8 bases lying between them.

The gene calls are TRBV7-9 and TRBJ2-7; 13 positions match TRBD2. Trimming at V came to 1 base and at J to 5 bases, leaving 8 bases not matched to a gene. The CDR3 has 17 residues. Germline assignment: CDR1 SEHNR and CDR2 FQNEAQ (reference sequence). CDR3 sequence (DNA): TGTGCCAGCAGCTTAGTCGGACTAGCGGGAGAAAGAAACGAGCAGTACTTC. Translated: CASSLVGLAGERNEQYF.

The rearrangement uses TRBV6-1 and TRBJ2-7, with 10 bases identical to TRBD1. Germline trimming cut 6 bases from V and 10 bases from J; bases unmatched to any gene: 12. Looked up from germline, CDR1 is MNHNS and CDR2 is SASEGT. This CDR3 has 14 residues. The CDR3 spells CASSEGPGQGRQYF. CDR3 nucleotide sequence: TGTGCCAGCAGCGAGGGCCCGGGACAGGGGCGTCAGTACTTC.

The gene calls are TRBV27 and TRBJ2-3, with 8 bases fitting TRBD1. CDR3 length: 17 residues. Unmatched junction bases numbered 11, after V lost 4 bases and J lost 2 bases. From germline, CDR1 is MNHEY and CDR2 SMNVEV (reference sequence). The CDR3, as DNA: TGTGCCAGCAGTTCCTCTCCCAACAGGGGGGTCACAGATACGCAGTATTTT. It translates to CASSSSPNRGVTDTQYF.

This sequence joins TRBV19 and TRBJ2-7, with 7 nucleotides matching TRBD1. Germline V gene data show CDR1 as LNHDA and CDR2 as SQIVND (reference sequence). The ends lost 3 bases at V and 0 bases at J; junction bases unmatched: 5. The CDR3 runs to 15 residues. CDR3 in amino acids: CASSIRTGLSYEQYF. CDR3 in DNA: TGTGCCAGTAGTATCCGGACAGGCCTCTCCTACGAGCAGTACTTC.

The chain combines TRBV10-3 with TRBJ2-7, with D possibly TRBD2 on 6 matching bases. Germline-derived CDR1 and CDR2 are ENHRY and SYGVKD. The CDR3 extends over 14 amino acids. V lost 10 bases, J lost 5 bases, and 21 bases lay in between. This CDR3 is CATSGPGDRDEQYF. CDR3 DNA sequence: TGTGCCACCTCAGGCCCGGGGGATAGGGACGAGCAGTACTTC.